The clone carrying this T cell receptor (beta chain) was found a few times. Its antigen is still unknown. The data were obtained in a study of T cells in localized non-small cell lung cancer. The V segment lost 5 bases and the J segment 1 base; nucleotides outside the gene matches: 7. The CDR3 runs to 15 residues. Germline V gives CDR1 SEHNR, CDR2 FQNEAQ (reference sequence). Study findings and constraints: For the top 100 tumor clones, a median approximately 61 also appeared in adjacent lung. Overall survival was longer when the density of T cells in the blood was higher.

TCRdb's copy holds only in-frame clones and misses some; the assay was immunoSEQ multiplex PCR. The sample holds nearly 25,000 clones, roughly 90% seen once. The chain employs TRBV7-9 and TRBJ1-1; 7 bases line up with TRBD1. The sequencing used peripheral blood, collected before any cancer treatment. The receptor was derived from a man between 40 and 69 years old with stage III squamous cell lung carcinoma. CDR3 region: CASSLQGTENTEAFF. The CDR3 DNA sequence: TGTGCCAGCAGCCTACAGGGGACAGAGAACACTGAAGCTTTCTTT.